This TCR beta chain was retrieved from a study of beta chain features in type 1 diabetes. Study overall: There was similarity between patients and healthy donors in age, gender and cell yields. Across all samples, approximately 110,000,000 sorted cells were examined. General observations from the study: A moderate, significant TCRB CDR3 shortening appeared in type 1 diabetes across four CD4+ subsets. Among patients, naive, central memory and Treg TCRB repertoires appeared more similar than among healthy donors.

The investigators reverse transcribed all of the isolated RNA, so they sequenced expressed TCRB transcripts. About 3.7 million reads per sample were averaged for naive, central memory and regulatory samples. Method: immunoSEQ multiplex PCR; TCRdb's copy keeps in-frame clones and lacks some. This repertoire shows about 360,000 clones, roughly 12% found once; its top ten account for 0.0085% to 0.012%. About this clone itself: The antigen remains undetermined.

The CDR3 length is 11 residues. V was clipped by 9 bases and J by 4 bases, with 10 bases between them. Germline V gene sequence: CDR1 SNHLY, CDR2 FYNNEI. This chain links TRBV2 with TRBJ2-7; TRBD2 is a possible D gene (6 bases). The clonotype was recovered from a woman aged 18-29 years with type 1 diabetes. Sequencing was done on a sample of naive CD4+ T cells from blood. CDR3 bases: TGTGCCAGTGCTAGCGAATACGAGCAGTACTTC. This encodes CASASEYEQYF.